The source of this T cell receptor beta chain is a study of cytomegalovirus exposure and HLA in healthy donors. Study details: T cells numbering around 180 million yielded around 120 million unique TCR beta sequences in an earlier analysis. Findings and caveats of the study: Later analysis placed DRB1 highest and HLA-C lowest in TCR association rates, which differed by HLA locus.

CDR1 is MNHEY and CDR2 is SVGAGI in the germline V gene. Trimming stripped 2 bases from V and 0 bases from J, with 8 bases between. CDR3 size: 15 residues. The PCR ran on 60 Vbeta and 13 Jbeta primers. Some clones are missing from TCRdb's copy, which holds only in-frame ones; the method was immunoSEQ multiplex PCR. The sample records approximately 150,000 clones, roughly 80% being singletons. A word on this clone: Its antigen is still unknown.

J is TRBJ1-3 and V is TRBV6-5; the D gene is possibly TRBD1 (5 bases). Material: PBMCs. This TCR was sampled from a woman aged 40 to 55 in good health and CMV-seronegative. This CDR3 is CASSYDSTSGNTIYF. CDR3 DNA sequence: TGTGCCAGCAGTTACGACAGTACCTCTGGAAACACCATATATTTT.